Following are 30 T cell receptor beta chains from one sample sequenced in a study of control samples from healthy donors and cancer patients. The method was immunoSEQ multiplex PCR; TCRdb's version includes in-frame clones alone and lacks a portion of them. This table has around 42,000 clones, about 94% appearing once. Input material: blood. The source of these receptors is a man aged 55 to 70 in good health.

This clone was found once. The genes are TRBV30 and TRBJ1-2, with D hard to call. Germline V gene lookup returns CDR1 GTSNPN and CDR2 SVGIG (reference sequence). The V end was cut by 4 bases, the J end by 6 bases, with 12 bases between. The length of the CDR3 is 12 residues. This CDR3 reads CAWIATPNGYTF. CDR3 DNA: TGTGCCTGGATCGCGACTCCCAATGGCTACACCTTC.

The chain has TRBV15 and TRBJ2-7; 7 bases are a match to TRBD2. The CDR3 has 15 residues. The V segment lost 5 bases and the J segment 2 bases; nucleotides outside the gene matches: 9. Germline V gene lookup returns CDR1 LNHNV and CDR2 YYDKDF (reference sequence). CDR3 coding DNA: TGTGCCACCAGCCTCCCGGCTAGCGGAACCTACGAGCAGTACTTC. The encoded protein is CATSLPASGTYEQYF.

This sequence joins TRBV10-3 and TRBJ1-1; 11 positions match TRBD1. Trimming at V came to 10 bases and at J to 1 base, leaving 5 bases not matched to a gene. Germline V CDR1 and CDR2: ENHRY, SYGVKD. The CDR3 has 14 residues. The CDR3 loop is CASGTGGTNTEAFF. The CDR3 bases are TGTGCCAGCGGGACAGGGGGTACGAACACTGAAGCTTTCTTT.

The genes are TRBV6-5 and TRBJ2-5, with D possibly TRBD1 on 5 matching bases. The CDR3 has 13 amino acids. Germline V CDR1 and CDR2: MNHEY, SVGAGI. The V and J ends lost 5 bases and 5 bases respectively, with 12 bases between them. CDR3: CASSRDREETQYF. The DNA for the CDR3 is TGTGCCAGCAGTCGAGACAGAGAGGAGACCCAGTACTTC.

The chain recombines TRBV11-3 with TRBJ2-2, with D maybe TRBD2 (6 bases). V gave up 5 bases and J gave up 1 base, with 8 bases separating them. The CDR3 spans 14 residues. Germline CDR1 and CDR2: SGHNT and YENEEA. The CDR3 DNA reads as TGTGCCAGCAGCCCGACTAGGAACACCGGGGAGCTGTTTTTT. Its translation is CASSPTRNTGELFF.

The V gene is TRBV27, the J gene TRBJ2-3; possibly TRBD2 for D (5 bases). Germline CDR1 is MNHEY and CDR2 is SMNVEV (reference sequence). The CDR3 consists of 14 residues. Trimming shortened V by 7 bases and J by 6 bases, and 17 bases separated the two germline ends. For the CDR3, the DNA is TGTGCCAGCATGATAGACGGGGTCGTTGATACGCAGTATTTT. It yields the protein CASMIDGVVDTQYF.

The chain joins TRBV6-6 to TRBJ2-3; 13 nucleotides align to TRBD2. Trimming removed 4 bases from V and 3 bases from J; junction bases left unmatched: 1. This CDR3 has 15 residues. Looked up from germline, CDR1 is MNHNY and CDR2 is SVGAGI (reference sequence). This CDR3 is CASSLTSGRTDTQYF. The CDR3 DNA reads as TGTGCCAGCAGTTTGACTAGCGGGAGGACAGATACGCAGTATTTT.

The gene calls are TRBV2 and TRBJ1-5, with a tentative D call TRBD1 (6 bases). Germline V gives CDR1 SNHLY, CDR2 FYNNEI. V was trimmed by 5 bases and J by 3 bases, leaving 11 bases between them. This CDR3 has 14 residues. CDR3 loop: CASSQYRVNQPQHF. CDR3 DNA: TGTGCCAGCAGTCAGTACAGGGTCAATCAGCCCCAGCATTTT.

The rearrangement uses TRBV11-3 and TRBJ1-1; a weak D match, TRBD1 (5 bases). The germline gives CDR1 SGHNT, CDR2 YENEEA. The CDR3 is made up of 15 amino acids. V was clipped by 0 bases and J by 1 base, with 9 bases between them. The CDR3 here is CASSLDFGGNTEAFF. CDR3 coding DNA: TGTGCCAGCAGCTTAGATTTTGGGGGGAACACTGAAGCTTTCTTT.

The chain recombines TRBV27 with TRBJ1-5, with D uncertain. Between the trimmed V and J ends, which lost 3 bases and 0 bases, there was a span of 12 bases. The length of the CDR3 is 16 residues. Germline assignment: CDR1 MNHEY and CDR2 SMNVEV (reference sequence). Here the CDR3 reads CASSLVAGYSNQPQHF. Here the CDR3 DNA reads TGTGCCAGCAGTTTGGTAGCCGGGTATAGCAATCAGCCCCAGCATTTT.

This chain connects TRBV18 to TRBJ1-1, with a weak D call TRBD1 (6 bases). Germline V gives CDR1 KGHSH, CDR2 LQKENI. Trimming removed 3 bases from V and 4 bases from J, with 12 bases in between. This CDR3 has 14 amino acids. CDR3 coding DNA: TGTGCCAGCTCACCCCGTGAGGGGGGCACTGAAGCTTTCTTT. Translated, it gives CASSPREGGTEAFF.

This chain links TRBV7-2 with TRBJ2-2; 9 bases agree with TRBD2. The V and J ends lost 5 bases and 6 bases, in that order; junction bases with no gene match: 10. This CDR3 is built from 16 residues. CDR1 is SGHTA, CDR2 FQGNSA, per germline. As DNA, the CDR3 is TGTGCCAGCAGCCCAGTGAATAGCGGGAGATCCGGGGAGCTGTTTTTT. Protein: CASSPVNSGRSGELFF.

In DNA, the CDR3 is TGTGCCAGCAGCAACCGGGACATCATAGCCAAAAACATTCAGTACTTC. It specifies CASSNRDIIAKNIQYF. V and J are TRBV21-1 and TRBJ2-4; TRBD1, as called in the table, went unchecked against the DNA. TRBV21-1 is given as a pseudogene. The CDR3 is 16 amino acids.

This sequence joins TRBV3-1 (or the pseudogene TRBV3-2) and TRBJ1-2, with D unclear. V dropped 4 bases and J dropped 7 bases, with 10 bases sitting between them. Germline loops: CDR1 LGHDT, CDR2 YNNKEL (reference sequence). The CDR3 runs 12 residues. CDR3 in DNA: TGTGCCAGCAGCCCCCGGGGTTTTGGCTACACCTTC. Its translation: CASSPRGFGYTF.

V gene TRBV5-4 combines with J gene TRBJ1-3; D uncertain. The germline V and J ends were trimmed by 1 base and 0 bases, with 11 bases remaining between them. Germline lookup yields CDR1 SGHNT and CDR2 YYREEE (reference sequence). This CDR3 has 16 residues. In DNA form, the CDR3 reads TGTGCCAGCAGCTTGCCGGGTAGGGCCTCTGGAAACACCATATATTTT. Protein product: CASSLPGRASGNTIYF.

The V call is TRBV7-9, the J call TRBJ1-1; D perhaps matches TRBD1 (6 bases). There are 18 residues in the CDR3. V gave up 4 bases and J gave up 0 bases, with 21 bases separating them. CDR1 and CDR2 (germline): SEHNR, FQNEAQ (reference sequence). CDR3 region: CASSSARGADGLNTEAFF. CDR3 in DNA: TGTGCCAGCAGCTCTGCCCGGGGGGCAGACGGCTTGAACACTGAAGCTTTCTTT. Supplemented by reference TRBV7-9 and TRBJ1-1, the full variable domain reads DTGVSQNPRHKITKRGQNVTFRCDPISEHNRLYWYRQTLGQGPEFLTYFQNEAQLEKSRLLSDRFSAERPKGSFSTLEIQRTEQGDSAMYLCASSSARGADGLNTEAFFGQGTRLTVV.

In its sample, this clone was seen once. J is TRBJ2-7 and V is TRBV7-2; 7 bases are a match to TRBD1. This CDR3 has 12 residues. Germline-derived CDR1 and CDR2 are SGHTA and FQGNSA. Unmatched junction bases numbered 2, after V lost 5 bases and J lost 4 bases. CDR3 sequence: CASSPDRYEQYF. The DNA of the CDR3 is TGTGCCAGCAGCCCGGACAGGTACGAGCAGTACTTC. The full variable domain, completed using reference TRBV7-2 and TRBJ2-7, is GAGVSQSPSNKVTEKGKDVELRCDPISGHTALYWYRQSLGQGLEFLIYFQGNSAPDKSGLPSDRFSAERTGGSVSTLTIQRTQQEDSAVYLCASSPDRYEQYFGPGTRLTVT.

This clone was detected only once. The chain carries TRBV28 and TRBJ2-7, with D maybe TRBD1 (6 bases). The CDR3 spans 15 residues. Trimming removed 0 bases at V and 0 bases at J, with 9 bases between. The germline CDR1 and CDR2 sequences are MDHEN and SYDVKM. Here the CDR3 DNA reads TGTGCCAGCAGTTTATGGCAGGGGCCCTCCTACGAGCAGTACTTC. It specifies CASSLWQGPSYEQYF. Filled out from reference TRBV28 and TRBJ2-7, the complete variable domain reads DVKVTQSSRYLVKRTGEKVFLECVQDMDHENMFWYRQDPGLGLRLIYFSYDVKMKEKGDIPEGYSVSREKKERFSLILESASTNQTSMYLCASSLWQGPSYEQYFGPGTRLTVT.

This chain uses TRBV6-5 with TRBJ2-7; possibly TRBD1 for D (8 bases). The CDR3 length is 13 residues. The germline V gene has CDR1 MNHEY and CDR2 SVGAGI. V was pared by 9 bases and J by 4 bases, with 16 bases between. As DNA, the CDR3 is TGTGCCAGTCAAACAGGGGGGGCTTACGAGCAGTACTTC. Its translation: CASQTGGAYEQYF.

The CDR3 nucleotides are TGTGCCAGTAGTATACAAGGGCAGACTAGGAGCTCCTACAATGAGCAGTTCTTC. Encoded protein: CASSIQGQTRSSYNEQFF. The chain joins TRBV19 to TRBJ2-1, with D tentatively TRBD2 (6 bases). The germline V and J ends were trimmed by 2 bases and 0 bases, with 17 bases remaining between them. The CDR3 is 18 residues long. The germline V gene encodes CDR1 LNHDA and CDR2 SQIVND (reference sequence).

The J gene is TRBJ2-3, the V gene TRBV9; 10 nucleotides line up with TRBD1. CDR1 is SGDLS, CDR2 YYNGEE, per germline. The V segment lost 0 bases and the J segment 2 bases; nucleotides outside the gene matches: 3. The CDR3 loop spans 16 amino acids. The DNA of the CDR3 is TGTGCCAGCAGCGTAGAGGGGACAGGGGACACAGATACGCAGTATTTT. Its protein product is CASSVEGTGDTDTQYF.

The V call is TRBV15, the J call TRBJ2-4, with D possibly being TRBD2 (5 bases). Germline lookup yields CDR1 LNHNV and CDR2 YYDKDF (reference sequence). Trimming cost V 0 bases and J 0 bases, with 9 bases left between them. This CDR3 has 16 residues. CDR3 coding DNA: TGTGCCACCAGCAGAGATCCCGGGGTAGCCAAAAACATTCAGTACTTC. The encoded protein is CATSRDPGVAKNIQYF. The whole variable domain, remainder taken from reference TRBV15 and TRBJ2-4, is DAMVIQNPRYQVTQFGKPVTLSCSQTLNHNVMYWYQQKSSQAPKLLFHYYDKDFNNEADTPDNFQSRRPNTSFCFLDIRSPGLGDTAMYLCATSRDPGVAKNIQYFGAGTRLSVL.

The genes are TRBV14 and TRBJ2-7, with no clear D. The CDR3 runs to 13 residues. Germline CDR1 reads SGHDN; CDR2 reads FVKESK. Trimming pared 3 bases from V and 6 bases from J, leaving 12 bases between. The CDR3: CASSQHRVGEQYF. CDR3 coding DNA: TGTGCCAGCAGCCAGCATAGGGTTGGCGAGCAGTACTTC.

V is TRBV5-5 and J is TRBJ2-1, with 13 positions matching TRBD2. CDR1 is SGHKS, CDR2 YYEKEE, per germline (reference sequence). This CDR3 contains 15 residues. The V and J ends lost 4 bases and 7 bases, in that order; junction bases with no gene match: 5. The chain's CDR3 is CASSPRTSGSNEQFF. CDR3 DNA sequence: TGTGCCAGCAGCCCCCGGACTAGCGGGAGTAATGAGCAGTTCTTC. The full variable domain, with the rest looked up from reference TRBV5-5 and TRBJ2-1, is DAGVTQSPTHLIKTRGQQVTLRCSPISGHKSVSWYQQVLGQGPQFIFQYYEKEERGRGNFPDRFSARQFPNYSSELNVNALLLGDSALYLCASSPRTSGSNEQFFGPGTRLTVL.

The chain uses TRBV19 and TRBJ1-5, with 10 bases fitting TRBD1. The CDR3 covers 14 residues. The junction had 5 bases not matched to a gene; V was cut back by 5 bases and J by 7 bases. In germline, CDR1 is LNHDA, CDR2 SQIVND (reference sequence). The chain's CDR3 is CASSDRGQKQPQHF. The CDR3 coding sequence is TGTGCCAGTAGTGACAGGGGGCAAAAGCAGCCCCAGCATTTT.

V gene TRBV2 combines with J gene TRBJ2-2, with TRBD2 matching over 12 bases. The CDR3 consists of 16 residues. V lost 8 bases and J lost 5; bases outside the gene matches: 9. Germline V lookup: CDR1 SNHLY, CDR2 FYNNEI. CDR3 sequence: CASRKLAGGRTGELFF. CDR3 nucleotides: TGTGCCAGCCGGAAACTAGCGGGAGGTAGGACCGGGGAGCTGTTTTTT. The whole variable domain, remainder taken from reference TRBV2 and TRBJ2-2, is EPEVTQTPSHQVTQMGQEVILRCVPISNHLYFYWYRQILGQKVEFLVSFYNNEISEKSEIFDDQFSVERPDGSNFTLKIRSTKLEDSAMYFCASRKLAGGRTGELFFGEGSRLTVL.

With respect to this clone: One end of the junction is discordant with germline, which a read error may explain. This chain joins TRBV19 and TRBJ1-6; D ambiguous. Germline-derived CDR1 and CDR2 are LNHDA and SQIVND (reference sequence). The CDR3 is 15 amino acids. CDR3 DNA sequence: TGTGCCAGTAGTATTGAATCGAAAGGGAATTCAGCCCTCCACTTT. Amino acid sequence: CASSIESKGNSALHF.

The CDR3 protein is CASSEFGHREQYF. The CDR3 bases are TGTGCCAGCAGTGAATTCGGACACAGGGAGCAGTACTTC. The V call is TRBV25-1, the J call TRBJ2-7; D is possibly TRBD1 (5 bases). The CDR3 extends over 13 amino acids. The germline V gene has CDR1 MGHDK and CDR2 SYGVNS. Deletions cut 1 base from V and 7 bases from J, with 11 bases between.

The chain carries TRBV3-1 (or the pseudogene TRBV3-2) and TRBJ2-1, with TRBD1 matching 7 bases. Germline V gene lookup returns CDR1 LGHDT and CDR2 YNNKEL (reference sequence). With V trimmed by 4 bases and J by 0 bases, 6 bases remained unmatched. The CDR3 loop spans 16 amino acids. The CDR3 DNA follows: TGTGCCAGCAGCCGCCTCGGGGACAGCTCCTACAATGAGCAGTTCTTC. This gives the protein CASSRLGDSSYNEQFF.

The V call is TRBV19, the J call TRBJ2-7, with 9 bases fitting TRBD1. Germline lookup yields CDR1 LNHDA and CDR2 SQIVND (reference sequence). The CDR3 extends over 13 amino acids. V gave up 4 bases and J gave up 9 bases; unmatched junction bases: 7. This CDR3 reads CASSKTGGVGQYF. The CDR3 region has the DNA TGTGCCAGTAGTAAGACAGGGGGAGTTGGGCAGTACTTC. Together with reference TRBV19 and TRBJ2-7, the CDR3 gives the full variable domain: DGGITQSPKYLFRKEGQNVTLSCEQNLNHDAMYWYRQDPGQGLRLIYYSQIVNDFQKGDIAEGYSVSREKKESFPLTVTSAQKNPTAFYLCASSKTGGVGQYFGPGTRLTVT.